This T cell receptor beta chain was sequenced during a study of cytomegalovirus exposure and HLA in healthy donors. Turning to the study itself: Roughly 80 million unique TCRs from HLA-typed donors made up an early data release.

About this clone itself: Its antigen is unidentified.

Study results and limitations: The study carried out a later analysis of TCR beta sequences. It associated roughly 17,000 of them with specific HLA alleles at a false discovery rate of 0.05. From TCR beta sequences, most subjects' HLA-A and HLA-B alleles were reportedly predicted accurately. Per published reports, the classifier diagnosed cytomegalovirus status with high specificity and sensitivity.

The PCR had 60 Vbeta and 13 Jbeta primers. The data were produced by immunoSEQ multiplex PCR, yet TCRdb's version contains in-frame clones alone and is incomplete. This table holds around 80,000 clones, approximately 69% found once. The specimen sequenced was PBMCs. The origin of this receptor is a man in his forties or fifties in good health and CMV-seropositive.

The CDR3 region is CASSYGQGNTEAFF. The CDR3 DNA reads as TGTGCCAGCAGTTACGGACAGGGGAACACTGAAGCTTTCTTT. The chain has TRBV6-5 and TRBJ1-1; 8 nucleotides align to TRBD1. CDR1 MNHEY and CDR2 SVGAGI come from the germline V gene. The V segment lost 2 bases and the J segment 1 base; nucleotides outside the gene matches: 0. This CDR3 region has 14 residues.